This T cell receptor beta chain was profiled in a study of patients and donors after allogeneic stem cell transplantation. This clonotype was seen more than once but under ten times. Between the trimmed V and J ends, which lost 7 bases and 0 bases, there was a span of 16 bases. The CDR3 totals 16 residues. CDR1 and CDR2 from the germline V gene are SGHVS and FQNEAQ. TCRdb re-called the RT-PCR reads with MiXCR, one entry per CDR3 protein. The sample carries about 960,000 distinct CDR3 sequences, roughly 18% recorded once. What was sequenced was blood, either unsorted or a sorted T cell fraction (not recorded which). The TCR originated in a human donor who was either an allogeneic HSCT recipient or a stem cell or donor lymphocyte infusion donor (not recorded which). It is not recorded whose cells these are; they may come from a transplant donor. The V and J genes are TRBV7-8 and TRBJ1-3, with unresolved D. The DNA of the CDR3 is TGTGCCAGCAACCTTGAGTCCAGATTCTCTGGAAACACCATATATTTT. Translated: CASNLESRFSGNTIYF.